The table lists the clone carrying this T cell receptor (beta chain) with a few counts. Its specificity is not known. A much larger clone differs from this one at a single base, so this may be a read error. This CDR3 has 12 residues. Germline V gene sequence: CDR1 SGHTA, CDR2 FQGNSA. CDR3 regions were amplified by Arm-PCR using iRepertoire HTBI primers to build TCR beta libraries. TCRdb processed the multiplex PCR reads anew with MiXCR; each CDR3 protein has one entry. This sample has hundreds of thousands of distinct CDR3 sequences, with approximately 15% found just once. The time point: newly diagnosed GD, antithyroid drugs for less than 3 months. There was RNA extracted from PBMCs, and the TCR library was made from it. This specimen belongs to a study of regulatory T cells in long-lasting Graves disease. Notes on the study in general: TRBV28, TRBJ1-2 and TRBJ2-5 were favored in persistent disease.

These data are also associated with another study on T cells in Graves' hyperthyroidism and ophthalmopathy. That publication notes: A model using 13 V-J features told ophthalmopathy apart from stable hyperthyroidism.

This chain links TRBV7-2 with TRBJ1-1, with 7 bases identical to TRBD1. Sequenced material: peripheral blood mononuclear cells (PBMCs), taken at new diagnosis, from a patient treated with antithyroid drugs. The sequence was obtained from a young man with Graves disease. The CDR3 is CASSLAGGRAFF. The CDR3, as DNA: TGTGCCAGCAGCCTAGCAGGGGGGAGAGCTTTCTTT.